This T cell receptor (beta chain) emerged from a study of Graves' ophthalmopathy and Graves' hyperthyroidism. The CDR3 consists of 16 residues. Trimming shortened V by 6 bases and J by 1 base, and 18 bases separated the two germline ends. Hyperthyroidism patients were newly diagnosed, under 2 months' duration, aged 18 to 65. Patients were excluded if they had other autoimmune diseases or uncontrolled infections, and likewise if pregnancy or lactation applied. The authors diagnosed from clinical symptoms, serum thyroxine, TRAb, thyroid ultrasound and orbital computed tomography. Transcripts of RNA were the source for amplifying TCR beta CDR3 regions. First-round RT-PCR used HTBI primers; second-round multiplex PCR followed. TCRdb re-called the multiplex PCR reads through MiXCR, storing one row per CDR3 protein. The table records around 1.1 million distinct CDR3 sequences, roughly 35% of them present only once.

This clonotype showed up just a few times. The sequenced sample was peripheral blood or thyroid tissue (not recorded which). The TCR comes from an adult man with Graves' hyperthyroidism. The J gene is TRBJ1-1, the V gene TRBV12-3 or TRBV12-4, with a possible D match to TRBD1 (6 bases). The CDR3, as DNA: TGTGCCAGCAGGCGAACTGGACAGTCCTCGAACACTGAAGCTTTCTTT. Translating gives CASRRTGQSSNTEAFF.